The rows below give T cell receptor beta chains drawn from one sample of a study of PD-1 blockade in classical Hodgkin lymphoma. The data were produced by immunoSEQ multiplex PCR, yet TCRdb's version contains in-frame clones alone and is incomplete. Here the sample spans 30,000 to 40,000 clones, about nine tenths being singletons. The source was CD4+ T cells from blood, collected at baseline. The source is a human donor with classical Hodgkin lymphoma. CDR3s include the opening cysteine and the closing phenylalanine or tryptophan. The D gene is left open where the match is weak. Clone size is shown for a subset of rows, as once, few, many or a class of expanded clone.

size,D,J,V,length,CDR3,DNA
NA,NA,TRBJ2-7,TRBV19,14,CASRPGTGRREQYF,TGTGCCAGTAGACCCGGGACGGGGAGGCGGGAGCAGTACTTC
NA,NA,TRBJ1-2,TRBV27,15,CASSLTGSDPYGYTF,TGTGCCAGCAGCCTAACAGGTTCCGATCCCTATGGCTACACCTTC
few,TRBD1,TRBJ1-1,TRBV7-6,15,CASSLTGGGNTEAFF,TGTGCCAGCAGCCTCACAGGGGGGGGGAACACTGAAGCTTTCTTT
few,NA,TRBJ2-2,TRBV6-5,15,CASSYRQGRGESLFF,TGTGCCAGCAGTTACAGACAGGGGAGGGGGGAATCGCTGTTTTTT
NA,TRBD1,TRBJ2-3,TRBV6-6,16,CASSYSGTGGTDTQYF,TGTGCCAGCAGTTACTCCGGGACAGGAGGCACAGATACGCAGTATTTT
NA,TRBD2,TRBJ2-7,TRBV6-1,15,CASSDEGLPTYEQYF,TGTGCCAGCAGTGACGAGGGACTACCGACTTACGAGCAGTACTTC
NA,TRBD1,TRBJ2-7,TRBV10-3,13,CAATGSGGREQYF,TGTGCCGCGACCGGTTCAGGGGGTCGGGAGCAGTACTTC
NA,TRBD2,TRBJ2-5,TRBV28,15,CASSLAGALQETQYF,TGTGCCAGCAGTTTAGCGGGAGCCCTCCAAGAGACCCAGTACTTC
NA,NA,TRBJ1-2,TRBV7-9,13,CASSLAQGDGYTF,TGTGCCAGCAGCTTAGCACAAGGGGATGGCTACACCTTC
NA,NA,TRBJ1-3,TRBV13,15,CASSLGRASGNTIYF,TGTGCCAGCAGCTTAGGTAGGGCCTCTGGAAACACCATATATTTT
NA,TRBD2,TRBJ2-5,TRBV10-2,15,CASSDPGLPQETQYF,TGCGCCAGCAGCGATCCGGGACTACCTCAAGAGACCCAGTACTTC
NA,TRBD1,TRBJ2-1,TRBV6-1,19,CASRETPGQGLSPYNEQFF,TGTGCCAGCAGAGAAACACCGGGACAGGGTCTTTCCCCCTACAATGAGCAGTTCTTC
NA,TRBD1,TRBJ1-1,TRBV2,15,CASRQRTGGVTEAFF,TGTGCCAGCAGGCAACGCACAGGGGGCGTCACTGAAGCTTTCTTT
NA,NA,TRBJ2-6,TRBV6-4,14,CASSQYSGANVLTF,TGTGCCAGCAGTCAGTACTCTGGGGCCAACGTCCTGACTTTC
NA,TRBD2,TRBJ2-5,TRBV5-1,15,CASSTSGRAEETQYF,TGCGCCAGCAGCACCAGCGGGAGGGCAGAGGAGACCCAGTACTTC
once,NA,TRBJ1-5,TRBV7-3,13,CASSLNRDQPQHF,TGTGCCAGCAGCTTAAATAGGGATCAGCCCCAGCATTTT
once,TRBD2,TRBJ2-3,TRBV9,14,CASSVGLATDTQYF,TGTGCCAGCAGCGTAGGACTAGCAACAGATACGCAGTATTTT
NA,NA,TRBJ2-2,TRBV5-1,14,CASSFMLDTGELFF,TGCGCCAGCAGCTTTATGTTGGACACCGGGGAGCTGTTTTTT
NA,NA,TRBJ2-1,TRBV27,17,CASSLSVRAGPYNEQFF,TGTGCCAGCAGTTTATCTGTACGGGCAGGGCCATACAATGAGCAGTTCTTC
once,NA,TRBJ2-2,TRBV2,13,CASSEATGGELFF,TGTGCCAGCAGTGAGGCTACCGGGGGGGAGCTGTTTTTT
NA,NA,TRBJ2-5,TRBV7-2,14,CASTQGTGKETQYF,TGTGCCAGCACCCAAGGAACGGGAAAAGAGACCCAGTACTTC
NA,NA,TRBJ1-2,TRBV27,14,CASSLSQGLYGYTF,TGTGCCAGCAGTTTATCTCAGGGTCTCTATGGCTACACCTTC
NA,TRBD1,TRBJ2-1,TRBV5-4,14,CASSQGQGRNEQFF,TGTGCCAGCAGCCAGGGACAGGGGCGCAATGAGCAGTTCTTC